A selection of T cell receptor beta chains follows, all from one sample in a study of T cell repertoires in cytomegalovirus infection. These receptors' targets are unknown. Using its own MiXCR run on the reads, TCRdb lists one record per CDR3 protein. The table records 700,000 to 900,000 distinct CDR3 sequences, 25% to 30% of them present only once. Sample: cultured CD8+ T cells from PBMCs, taken from culture after CMV antigen stimulation. The receptors shown here come from a human donor in good health (CMV status not recorded). Some clones in this sample may be carry-over from other donors' samples. Both conserved end residues are part of each CDR3. The order of the fields is V gene, D gene, clone size, J gene, CDR3 protein, CDR3 DNA. A D gene is named only where the DNA matches it firmly. Size values are once, few and many counts, or a class for expanded clones, and some rows have none.

TRBV4-1	-	-	TRBJ1-5	CASSQDRRNNQPQHF	TGCGCCAGCAGCCAAGACCGACGGAACAATCAGCCCCAGCATTTT
TRBV12-3/TRBV12-4	TRBD2	few	TRBJ2-1	CASSPAGGSAGGSHEQFF	TGTGCCAGCAGTCCCGCGGGAGGTTCAGCGGGGGGGAGTCATGAGCAGTTCTTC
TRBV28	-	-	TRBJ2-1	CASSFRCGHNEQFF	TGTGCCAGCAGTTTTAGGTGTGGGCACAATGAGCAGTTCTTC
TRBV6-5	-	-	TRBJ2-7	CASSYSTQSEQYF	TGTGCCAGCAGTTACTCGACCCAGAGCGAGCAGTACTTC
TRBV19	-	few	TRBJ1-2	CAIGPVGGYTF	TGTGCCATCGGACCCGTTGGGGGCTACACCTTC
TRBV19	-	-	TRBJ2-3	CASSSPASGFTQYF	TGTGCCAGTAGTTCCCCAGCCTCCGGGTTCACGCAGTATTTT
TRBV7-9	-	few	TRBJ1-2	CASSLQDYGYTF	TGTGCCAGCAGCTTACAGGACTATGGCTACACCTTC
TRBV7-6	-	many	TRBJ2-3	CASSLVGGPADTQYF	TGTGCCAGCAGCTTAGTCGGGGGGCCCGCAGATACGCAGTATTTT
TRBV5-1	-	few	TRBJ2-1	CASSRLDGEQFF	TGCGCCAGCAGCCGCCTGGACGGAGAGCAGTTCTTC
TRBV19	-	-	TRBJ2-2	CASRLKLTGNTGELFF	TGTGCCAGTAGGCTAAAACTAACAGGAAACACCGGGGAGCTGTTTTTT
TRBV5-1	TRBD1	-	TRBJ1-2	CASWDSNYGYTF	TGCGCCAGCTGGGACAGTAACTATGGCTACACCTTC
TRBV4-1	-	few	TRBJ1-1	CASSSGRTAATEAFF	TGCGCCAGCAGCTCCGGACGGACGGCCGCTACTGAAGCTTTCTTT
TRBV6-5	-	few	TRBJ1-2	CARIWFGEPVNLNYGYTF	TGTGCCAGGATCTGGTTTGGGGAGCCAGTAAACCTTAACTATGGCTACACCTTC
TRBV18	-	few	TRBJ2-1	CASSPPDAIDNEQFF	TGTGCCAGCTCACCTCCGGATGCTATCGACAATGAGCAGTTCTTC
TRBV25-1	-	-	TRBJ1-3	CASSEFEVHSGNTIYF	TGTGCCAGCAGTGAATTTGAAGTCCACTCTGGAAACACCATATATTTT
TRBV7-2	TRBD2	many	TRBJ2-1	CASSSLTSRKYNEQFF	TGTGCCAGCAGCTCGCTGACTAGCAGGAAGTACAATGAGCAGTTCTTC
TRBV9	TRBD1	few	TRBJ2-7	CASSPFDRALEQYF	TGTGCCAGCAGCCCATTCGACAGGGCCCTCGAGCAGTACTTC
TRBV19	-	-	TRBJ1-6	CASATGPRSYNSPLHF	TGTGCCAGTGCCACAGGGCCTCGATCCTATAATTCACCCCTCCACTTT
TRBV7-6	-	-	TRBJ2-3	CASSLAGTDITSRDTDTQYF	TGTGCCAGCAGCTTAGCCGGGACGGACATCACCTCCCGTGATACAGATACGCAGTATTTT
TRBV7-9	-	few	TRBJ1-2	CASSFSRVGDGYTF	TGTGCCAGCAGCTTTTCCAGGGTGGGGGATGGCTACACCTTC
TRBV7-2	-	few	TRBJ1-2	CASSLPSHGYTF	TGTGCCAGCAGCTTACCCTCCCATGGCTACACCTTC
TRBV4-2	-	-	TRBJ1-1	CASSPADSLNTEAFF	TGTGCCAGCAGCCCCGCGGACAGCCTGAACACTGAAGCTTTCTTT
TRBV14	-	few	TRBJ1-2	CASSQTQGRDGYTF	TGTGCCAGCAGCCAGACCCAAGGAAGAGATGGCTACACCTTC
TRBV12-3/TRBV12-4	TRBD1	-	TRBJ2-5	CASSIRDSRQETQYF	TGTGCCAGCAGTATCCGGGACAGCCGCCAAGAGACCCAGTACTTC
TRBV7-9	-	many	TRBJ2-5	CASSLGEVPYQETQYF	TGTGCCAGCAGCTTAGGGGAAGTTCCGTACCAAGAGACCCAGTACTTC
TRBV19	-	-	TRBJ1-2	CASTIGAAPTTF	TGTGCCAGTACAATCGGGGCAGCGCCAACTACCTTC
TRBV7-6	TRBD2	-	TRBJ2-1	CASRTLADEYTYNEQFF	TGTGCCAGCAGGACTCTAGCGGACGAGTATACCTACAATGAGCAGTTCTTC
TRBV20-1	-	-	TRBJ1-1	CSASDSGAGEAFF	TGCAGTGCTTCCGACAGTGGGGCTGGTGAAGCTTTCTTT
TRBV5-6	-	-	TRBJ1-2	CASTRGRGYTF	TGTGCCAGCACCAGAGGACGTGGCTACACCTTC
TRBV19	-	few	TRBJ1-1	CASSIRENTEAFF	TGTGCCAGTAGTATCAGGGAAAACACTGAAGCTTTCTTT